The 3 T cell receptor beta chains below come from one sample, sequenced in a study of cytomegalovirus exposure and HLA in healthy donors. PCR amplification relied on 60 Vbeta primers (plus 13 Jbeta primers). TCRdb keeps only in-frame clones here, not all; method: immunoSEQ multiplex PCR. This sample yields fewer than 200,000 clones, of which roughly 87% are seen a single time; 0.2% to 0.3% belongs to the top ten. Input material: PBMCs. The receptors originated from a girl younger than two in good health and CMV-seronegative.

This clone was seen just once. The DNA for the CDR3 is TGTGCCAGCAGCTCCCTTAGCGGGCCCTACAATGAGCAGTTCTTC. Amino acids: CASSSLSGPYNEQFF. The rearrangement links TRBV7-8 to TRBJ2-1; 7 bases are a match to TRBD2. The CDR3 is 15 amino acids. V shed 4 bases and J 2 bases; nucleotides not matched to a gene: 5. Germline V gene lookup returns CDR1 SGHVS and CDR2 FQNEAQ.

The CDR3 bases are TGTGCCAGCAGCCTGGACAGGGTCTATGGCTACACCTTC. Encoded protein: CASSLDRVYGYTF. The chain links TRBV14 to TRBJ1-2; the match to TRBD1 covers 8 bases. From germline, CDR1 is SGHDN and CDR2 FVKESK. The V gene end was trimmed by 4 bases and the J gene end by 4 bases; junction bases not matched to a gene: 2. The CDR3 length is 13 residues. Supplemented by reference TRBV14 and TRBJ1-2, the full variable domain reads EAGVTQFPSHSVIEKGQTVTLRCDPISGHDNLYWYRRVMGKEIKFLLHFVKESKQDESGMPNNRFLAERTGGTYSTLKVQPAELEDSGVYFCASSLDRVYGYTFGSGTRLTVV.

The count of this clone is one. The chain links TRBV4-1 to TRBJ2-3; the D gene is possibly TRBD2 (6 bases). CDR1 is MGHRA and CDR2 is YSYEKL in the germline V gene. The CDR3 extends over 16 amino acids. Deletions cut 4 bases from V and 3 bases from J, with 17 bases between. This CDR3 is CASSPQLATTTDTQYF. The CDR3 coding sequence is TGCGCCAGCAGCCCGCAGCTAGCGACAACGACAGATACGCAGTATTTT.